This T cell receptor beta chain was captured in a study of cytomegalovirus exposure and HLA in healthy donors. Study-wide points: The authors excluded some V segments, including TRBV6-2 and TRBV6-3, as indistinguishable.

V was trimmed by 5 bases and J by 4 bases, leaving 18 bases between them. The CDR3 length is 15 residues. Germline V CDR1 and CDR2: SEHNR, FQNEAQ (reference sequence). 60 Vbeta and 13 Jbeta primers were used in PCR. Clones were sequenced by immunoSEQ multiplex PCR, and TCRdb holds only the in-frame ones, with some missing. The sample yields about 140,000 clones, about three fifths seen once. Details on this clone: The antigen is not known.

The sequence was collected from a male donor in good health and CMV-seronegative. The source material was PBMCs. The chain employs TRBV7-9 and TRBJ2-7; TRBD1 is a possible D gene (6 bases). The CDR3 DNA follows: TGTGCCAGCAGCCTTAGGTCCCAGGGGTTTTACGAGCAGTACTTC. Its translation: CASSLRSQGFYEQYF.